The 19 T cell receptor beta chains presented below share a single source sample, sequenced in a study of cytotoxic CD8 clonotypes in ibrutinib-treated CLL. Profiling relied on immunoSEQ multiplex PCR, and the TCRdb table lists in-frame clones only, not all of them. The repertoire holds nearly 50,000 clones, with roughly 63% as singletons. The specimen comprised PBMCs, sampled after 24 months of ibrutinib treatment. The receptors were sampled from a human donor with chronic lymphocytic leukemia.

Only a few counts were recorded for this clone. The chain joins TRBV5-1 to TRBJ2-7; D not resolved. Germline CDR1 reads SGHRS; CDR2 reads YFSETQ. The V end lost 1 base, the J end lost 9 bases, and 11 bases lay between the germline ends. This CDR3 is built from 12 residues. Here the CDR3 reads CASSLFPRWQYF. CDR3 DNA sequence: TGCGCCAGCAGCTTGTTCCCCCGGTGGCAGTACTTC.

The chain employs TRBV5-1 and TRBJ2-3, with a tentative D call TRBD2 (6 bases). Germline values: CDR1 SGHRS, CDR2 YFSETQ. The CDR3 contains 15 residues. V lost 0 bases to trimming and J lost 6 bases, with 14 bases between them. The CDR3 sequence: CASSLGGLNSDTQYF. The CDR3 DNA reads as TGCGCCAGCAGCTTGGGGGGACTTAATTCGGATACGCAGTATTTT.

This clone showed up just a few times. The chain is built from TRBV19 and TRBJ2-5; no definite D call. Germline CDR1 and CDR2: LNHDA and SQIVND (reference sequence). The length of the CDR3 is 16 residues. The V gene lost 0 bases and the J gene lost 3 bases, with 14 bases spanning the gap. CDR3 protein: CASSIEGTDLKETQYF. The CDR3 coding sequence is TGTGCCAGTAGTATAGAGGGAACAGACCTAAAAGAGACCCAGTACTTC.

This clone was detected only a few times. The genes are TRBV29-1 and TRBJ1-1; maybe TRBD1 (5 bases). Germline values: CDR1 SQVTM, CDR2 ANQGSEA. The CDR3 contains 12 residues. V lost 0 bases and J 5 bases, leaving 7 bases between the germline ends. The CDR3 protein is CSVEEGGTEAFF. Here the CDR3 DNA reads TGCAGCGTTGAAGAGGGGGGAACTGAAGCTTTCTTT. Based on the CDR3 plus reference TRBV29-1 and TRBJ1-1, the full variable domain is SAVISQKPSRDICQRGTSLTIQCQVDSQVTMMFWYRQQPGQSLTLIATANQGSEATYESGFVIDKFPISRPNLTFSTLTVSNMSPEDSSIYLCSVEEGGTEAFFGQGTRLTVV.

The chain carries TRBV5-4 and TRBJ1-1; D unresolved. V was clipped by 0 bases and J by 0 bases, with 6 bases between them. This CDR3 contains 14 residues. The germline V gene encodes CDR1 SGHNT and CDR2 YYREEE (reference sequence). CDR3 protein: CASSLETLNTEAFF. The DNA for the CDR3 is TGTGCCAGCAGCTTGGAAACATTGAACACTGAAGCTTTCTTT.

The chain uses TRBV10-3 and TRBJ2-2; D gene ambiguous. The germline V and J ends were trimmed by 3 bases and 8 bases, with 10 bases remaining between them. Germline-derived CDR1 and CDR2 are ENHRY and SYGVKD. There are 13 residues in the CDR3. The CDR3, as DNA: TGTGCCATCAGTGAAGCGACCCCGGGGGAGCTGTTTTTT. It codes for CAISEATPGELFF.

This clone was observed a few times. The chain couples TRBV19 to TRBJ1-2, with 8 bases lining up with TRBD1. CDR3 length: 16 residues. The J segment lost 2 bases and the V segment lost 4 bases, leaving 9 bases of the junction unmatched. In germline, CDR1 is LNHDA, CDR2 SQIVND (reference sequence). The CDR3 reads CASSNLHRGDNYGYTF. The CDR3 DNA sequence: TGTGCCAGTAGTAACCTCCACAGGGGGGACAACTATGGCTACACCTTC.

J is TRBJ2-7 and V is TRBV9; D gene unclear. There are 14 residues in the CDR3. Trimming took 4 bases from V and 2 from J, leaving 13 bases between them. Per the germline V gene, CDR1 is SGDLS and CDR2 is YYNGEE. The DNA for the CDR3 is TGTGCCAGCAGCCCACGGACCGCTACCTACGAGCAGTACTTC. This encodes CASSPRTATYEQYF.

V usage is TRBV6-5 and J usage is TRBJ1-1; possible D gene TRBD1, 5 bases. Trimming removed 4 bases from V and 1 base from J, with 10 bases in between. The CDR3 extends over 14 amino acids. CDR1 is MNHEY, CDR2 SVGAGI, per germline. The CDR3 here is CASSWDRQNTEAFF. Here the CDR3 DNA reads TGTGCCAGCAGTTGGGACCGACAGAACACTGAAGCTTTCTTT.

V usage is TRBV11-2 and J usage is TRBJ2-5, with TRBD2 as a possible D gene (6 bases). Germline loops: CDR1 SGHAT, CDR2 FQNNGV. The CDR3 consists of 17 residues. V dropped 1 base and J dropped 2 bases, with 17 bases sitting between them. CDR3 coding DNA: TGTGCCAGCAGCTTAGTATTGGTAGGGAGGTTACAAGAGACCCAGTACTTC. Its protein is CASSLVLVGRLQETQYF.

This clone occurred a few times. V usage is TRBV7-9 and J usage is TRBJ1-1, with D unresolved. Trimming cost V 8 bases and J 0 bases, with 10 bases left between them. CDR3 length equals 13 residues. CDR1 SEHNR and CDR2 FQNEAQ come from the germline V gene (reference sequence). CDR3 DNA: TGTGCCAGCTCAGGACGGATGAACACTGAAGCTTTCTTT. Translation: CASSGRMNTEAFF.

The J gene is TRBJ2-5, the V gene TRBV7-9; maybe TRBD1 (6 bases). The CDR3 consists of 15 residues. Deletions cut 0 bases from V and 7 bases from J, with 15 bases between. Germline V gene data show CDR1 as SEHNR and CDR2 as FQNEAQ (reference sequence). The CDR3 sequence is CASSLAGTTYGTQYF. CDR3 sequence (DNA): TGTGCCAGCAGCTTAGCTGGGACAACATATGGGACCCAGTACTTC.

This clone is a singleton in its sample. The chain recombines TRBV5-1 with TRBJ2-1, with a weak D call TRBD2 (6 bases). V was pared by 5 bases and J by 2 bases, with 14 bases between. Germline V gives CDR1 SGHRS, CDR2 YFSETQ. The CDR3 spans 15 residues. In nucleotides, the CDR3 is TGCGCCAGCAGGGGAGGCCTAACTACCTACAATGAGCAGTTCTTC. This translates into CASRGGLTTYNEQFF.

The chain combines TRBV5-1 with TRBJ2-5; TRBD1 agrees at 9 bases. CDR3 length equals 14 residues. V lost 4 bases, J lost 4 bases, and 5 bases stayed unmatched. Germline CDR1 SGHRS, CDR2 YFSETQ. The CDR3 spells CASSRTGVGETQYF. The DNA for the CDR3 is TGCGCCAGCAGCAGGACAGGGGTAGGAGAGACCCAGTACTTC.

The chain is built from TRBV5-1 and TRBJ2-3; D unclear. Trimming removed 0 bases from V and 0 bases from J, with 11 bases in between. The CDR3 spans 16 residues. Germline assignment: CDR1 SGHRS and CDR2 YFSETQ. The CDR3 is CASSLGVYPSTDTQYF. DNA for the CDR3: TGCGCCAGCAGCTTGGGGGTCTACCCTAGCACAGATACGCAGTATTTT.

The chain carries TRBV6-5 and TRBJ2-7; D perhaps matches TRBD1 (6 bases). Trimming took off 10 bases at V and 5 bases at J, with 21 bases between the two ends. This CDR3 region has 14 residues. The germline V gene has CDR1 MNHEY and CDR2 SVGAGI. CDR3 sequence (DNA): TGTGCCACCGGTGGGGGCCGAGGGCTCGACGAGCAGTACTTC. This sequence encodes CATGGGRGLDEQYF.

The sample holds a few counts of this clone. The chain couples TRBV2 to TRBJ1-1; D is unresolved. The ends were cut back, 0 bases at V and 3 bases at J, with 5 bases in the middle. The CDR3 spans 13 residues. CDR1 is SNHLY, CDR2 FYNNEI, per germline. The CDR3 DNA reads TGTGCCAGCAGTGAAGCGTTTCACACTGAAGCTTTCTTT. Translated, it gives CASSEAFHTEAFF.

V gene TRBV14 combines with J gene TRBJ2-2; tentative D call: TRBD2 (6 bases). The CDR3 loop spans 17 amino acids. Germline V gene lookup returns CDR1 SGHDN and CDR2 FVKESK. Trimming cost V 3 bases and J 7 bases, with 21 bases left between them. CDR3 bases: TGTGCCAGCAGCCACAACCGGGGACTCAAACGCGGCGGGGAGCTGTTTTTT. Protein: CASSHNRGLKRGGELFF.

The rearrangement joins TRBV29-1 to TRBJ2-3; tentatively, D is TRBD2 (6 bases). Germline assignment: CDR1 SQVTM and CDR2 ANQGSEA. V was shortened by 3 bases and J by 10 bases, with 20 bases between the two germline ends. The CDR3 contains 14 residues. CDR3 protein: CSVEYGGVLGAQYF. The DNA of the CDR3 is TGCAGCGTTGAGTACGGGGGAGTGCTCGGCGCGCAGTATTTT.